The rows below give T cell receptor beta chains drawn from one sample of a study of cytomegalovirus exposure and HLA in healthy donors. Assay used: immunoSEQ multiplex PCR; TCRdb lists only in-frame clones, some missing. The sample totals over 120,000 clones. The specimen sequenced was PBMCs. The origin of the receptors is a male donor in good health and CMV-seronegative. The CDR3 runs from the conserved cysteine through the conserved F or W. The D gene is left open where the match is weak.

>TRBV4-3|TRBD2
CASSQVASGGGDEQFF
>TRBV7-9|TRBD1
CASSGQVLFYEQYF
>TRBV18|TRBD1
CASSENSGTVNYGYTF
>TRBV28|TRBD1
CASRSWGQVAEKLFF
>TRBV7-9|-
CASSLVRGNSYEQYF
>TRBV7-9|-
CASSLIMAGYTF
>TRBV5-6|TRBD1
CASSWTGVNYGYTF
>TRBV5-1|-
CASSLEGGDSPLHF
>TRBV9|-
CASSVAGYSNQPQHF
>TRBV10-3|-
CAISESGDGSTDTQYF
>TRBV7-9|-
CASGVDEQYF
>TRBV29-1|-
CSVEEGARSHGYTF
>TRBV27|TRBD2
CASSLTASGRNEQFF
>TRBV5-1|-
CASSSGRDSYEQYF
>TRBV5-4|TRBD1
CASSLWTGGQETQYF
>TRBV7-8|-
CASSLVVGGNTEAFF
>TRBV19|TRBD1
CASQGQGTIGYSPLHF
>TRBV5-4|-
CASSFTGSGGYTF
>TRBV19|-
CASSTLDPFRGSRTEAFF
>TRBV7-6|TRBD2
CASSLDAGARYEQYF
>TRBV18|TRBD1
CASSPRIDREGNQPQHF
>TRBV29-1|-
CSAESRGNYGYTF
>TRBV4-1|TRBD2
CASSHSFSGRYEQFF
>TRBV5-4|-
CASSLSHSGANVLTF